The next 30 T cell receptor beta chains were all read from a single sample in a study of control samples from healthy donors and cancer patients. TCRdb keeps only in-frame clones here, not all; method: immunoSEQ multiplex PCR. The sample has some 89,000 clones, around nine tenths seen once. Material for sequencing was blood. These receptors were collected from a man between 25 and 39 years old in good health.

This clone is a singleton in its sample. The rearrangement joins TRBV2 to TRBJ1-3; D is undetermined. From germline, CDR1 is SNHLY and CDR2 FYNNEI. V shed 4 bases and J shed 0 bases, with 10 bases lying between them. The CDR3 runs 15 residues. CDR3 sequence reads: CASSGYGSSGNTIYF. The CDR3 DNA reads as TGTGCCAGCAGTGGATACGGGAGCTCTGGAAACACCATATATTTT.

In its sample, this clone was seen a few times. CDR3 protein: CASSPDRALGPQHF. In DNA, the CDR3 is TGTGCCAGCAGCCCCGACAGGGCCCTCGGGCCCCAGCATTTT. The chain carries TRBV6-4 and TRBJ1-5; TRBD1 aligns across 7 bases. Germline V lookup: CDR1 MRHNA, CDR2 SNTAGT. The CDR3 is 14 amino acids. The J segment lost 9 bases and the V segment lost 6 bases, leaving 11 bases of the junction unmatched.

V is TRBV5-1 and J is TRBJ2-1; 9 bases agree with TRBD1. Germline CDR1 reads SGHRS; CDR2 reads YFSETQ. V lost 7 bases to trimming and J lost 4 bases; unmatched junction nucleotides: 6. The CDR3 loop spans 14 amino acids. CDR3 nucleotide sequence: TGCGCCAGCGGCCGGACAGGGGAATACAATGAGCAGTTCTTC. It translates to CASGRTGEYNEQFF. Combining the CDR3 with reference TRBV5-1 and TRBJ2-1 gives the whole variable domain KAGVTQTPRYLIKTRGQQVTLSCSPISGHRSVSWYQQTPGQGLQFLFEYFSETQRNKGNFPGRFSGRQFSNSRSEMNVSTLELGDSALYLCASGRTGEYNEQFFGPGTRLTVL.

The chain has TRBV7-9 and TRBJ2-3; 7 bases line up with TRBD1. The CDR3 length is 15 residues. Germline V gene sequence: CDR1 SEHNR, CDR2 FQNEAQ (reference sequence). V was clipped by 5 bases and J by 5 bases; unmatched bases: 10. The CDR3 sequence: CASSPSTGDRDTQYF. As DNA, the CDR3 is TGTGCCAGCAGCCCAAGTACCGGGGACAGAGATACGCAGTATTTT.

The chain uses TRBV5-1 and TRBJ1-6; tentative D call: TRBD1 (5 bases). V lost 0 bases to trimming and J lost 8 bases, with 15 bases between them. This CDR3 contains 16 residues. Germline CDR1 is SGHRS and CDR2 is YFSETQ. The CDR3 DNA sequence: TGCGCCAGCAGCTTGGCACAGAGGTCGGGGGATTCACCCCTCCACTTT. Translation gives CASSLAQRSGDSPLHF. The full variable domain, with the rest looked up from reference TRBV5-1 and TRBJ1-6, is KAGVTQTPRYLIKTRGQQVTLSCSPISGHRSVSWYQQTPGQGLQFLFEYFSETQRNKGNFPGRFSGRQFSNSRSEMNVSTLELGDSALYLCASSLAQRSGDSPLHFGNGTRLTVT.

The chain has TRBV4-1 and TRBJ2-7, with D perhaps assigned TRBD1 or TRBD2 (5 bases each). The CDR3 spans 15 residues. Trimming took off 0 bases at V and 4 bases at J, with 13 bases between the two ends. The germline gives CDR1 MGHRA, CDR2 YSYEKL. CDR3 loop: CASSQEARWGYEQYV. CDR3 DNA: TGCGCCAGCAGCCAAGAAGCTCGGTGGGGGTACGAGCAGTACGTC.

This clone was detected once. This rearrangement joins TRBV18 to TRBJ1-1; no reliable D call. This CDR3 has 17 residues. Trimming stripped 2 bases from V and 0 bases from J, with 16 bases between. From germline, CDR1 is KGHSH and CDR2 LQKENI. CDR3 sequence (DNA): TGTGCCAGCTCACCAGTTAGGGCAGCTACCATGAACACTGAAGCTTTCTTT. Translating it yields CASSPVRAATMNTEAFF.

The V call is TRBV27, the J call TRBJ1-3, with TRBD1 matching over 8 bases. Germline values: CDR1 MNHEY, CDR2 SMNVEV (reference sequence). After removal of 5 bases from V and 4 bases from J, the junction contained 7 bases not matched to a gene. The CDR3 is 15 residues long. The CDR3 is CASSKYRGSGNTIYF. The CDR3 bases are TGTGCCAGCAGTAAGTACAGGGGGTCCGGAAACACCATATATTTT.

The chain's CDR3 is CASTGGYEQYV. The CDR3 coding sequence is TGTGCCAGCACAGGGGGCTACGAGCAGTACGTC. The chain has TRBV27 and TRBJ2-7, with 7 bases matching TRBD1. Germline CDR1 reads MNHEY; CDR2 reads SMNVEV (reference sequence). The CDR3 sequence is 11 residues long. Trimming cost V 7 bases and J 3 bases; bases outside gene matches: 0.

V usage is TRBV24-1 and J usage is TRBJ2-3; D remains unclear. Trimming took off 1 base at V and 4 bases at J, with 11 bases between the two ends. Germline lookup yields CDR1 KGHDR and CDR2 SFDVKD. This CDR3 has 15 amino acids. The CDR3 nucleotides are TGTGCCACCAGTGATTTCAGGTCCCTGCCAGATACGCAGTATTTT. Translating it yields CATSDFRSLPDTQYF.

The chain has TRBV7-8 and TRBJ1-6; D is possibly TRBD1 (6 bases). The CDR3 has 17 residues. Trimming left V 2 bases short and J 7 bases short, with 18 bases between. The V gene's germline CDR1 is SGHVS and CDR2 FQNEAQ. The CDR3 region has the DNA TGTGCCAGCAGCTTAAAGTATACGGGGGCGTCCAATTCACCCCTCCACTTT. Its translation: CASSLKYTGASNSPLHF. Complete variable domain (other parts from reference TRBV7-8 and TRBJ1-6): GAGVSQSPRYKVAKRGQDVALRCDPISGHVSLFWYQQALGQGPEFLTYFQNEAQLDKSGLPSDRFFAERPEGSVSTLKIQRTQQEDSAVYLCASSLKYTGASNSPLHFGNGTRLTVT.

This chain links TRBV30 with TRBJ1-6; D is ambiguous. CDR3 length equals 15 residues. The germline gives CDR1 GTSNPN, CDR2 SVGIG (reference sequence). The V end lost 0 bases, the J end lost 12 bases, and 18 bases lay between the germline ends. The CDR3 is CAWSVREGQSGPLHF. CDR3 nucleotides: TGTGCCTGGAGTGTAAGAGAAGGGCAATCTGGACCCCTCCACTTT.

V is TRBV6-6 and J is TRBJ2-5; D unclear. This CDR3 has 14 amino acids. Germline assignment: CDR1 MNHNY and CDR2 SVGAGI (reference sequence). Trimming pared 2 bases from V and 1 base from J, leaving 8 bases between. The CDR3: CASSYGWPQETQYF. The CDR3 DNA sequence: TGTGCCAGCAGTTACGGCTGGCCCCAAGAGACCCAGTACTTC.

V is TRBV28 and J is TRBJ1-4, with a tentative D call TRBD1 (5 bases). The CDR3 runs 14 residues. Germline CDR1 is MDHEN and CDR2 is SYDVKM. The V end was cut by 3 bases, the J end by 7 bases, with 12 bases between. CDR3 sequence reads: CASSLGQGGEKLFF. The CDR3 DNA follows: TGTGCCAGCAGTTTGGGGCAGGGTGGTGAAAAACTGTTTTTT. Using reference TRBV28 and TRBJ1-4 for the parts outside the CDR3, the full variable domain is DVKVTQSSRYLVKRTGEKVFLECVQDMDHENMFWYRQDPGLGLRLIYFSYDVKMKEKGDIPEGYSVSREKKERFSLILESASTNQTSMYLCASSLGQGGEKLFFGSGTQLSVL.

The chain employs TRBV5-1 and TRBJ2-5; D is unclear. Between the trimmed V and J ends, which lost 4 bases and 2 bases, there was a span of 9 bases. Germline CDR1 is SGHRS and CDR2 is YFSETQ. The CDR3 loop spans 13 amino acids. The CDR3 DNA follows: TGCGCCAGCAGCACCAGTTTTCAAGAGACCCAGTACTTC. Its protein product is CASSTSFQETQYF. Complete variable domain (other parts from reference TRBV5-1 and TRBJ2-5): KAGVTQTPRYLIKTRGQQVTLSCSPISGHRSVSWYQQTPGQGLQFLFEYFSETQRNKGNFPGRFSGRQFSNSRSEMNVSTLELGDSALYLCASSTSFQETQYFGPGTRLLVL.

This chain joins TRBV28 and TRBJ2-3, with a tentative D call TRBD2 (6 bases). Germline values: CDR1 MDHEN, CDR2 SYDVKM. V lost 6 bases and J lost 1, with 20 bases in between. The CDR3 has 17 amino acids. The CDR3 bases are TGTGCCAGCAGCCCAATTCGACCACTAGCAGGCACAGATACGCAGTATTTT. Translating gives CASSPIRPLAGTDTQYF.

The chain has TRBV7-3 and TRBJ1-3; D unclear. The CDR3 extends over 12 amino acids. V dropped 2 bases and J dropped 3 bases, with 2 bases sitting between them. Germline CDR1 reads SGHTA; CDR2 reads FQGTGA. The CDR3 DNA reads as TGTGCCAGCAGCTTAGATGGAAACACCATATATTTT. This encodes CASSLDGNTIYF.

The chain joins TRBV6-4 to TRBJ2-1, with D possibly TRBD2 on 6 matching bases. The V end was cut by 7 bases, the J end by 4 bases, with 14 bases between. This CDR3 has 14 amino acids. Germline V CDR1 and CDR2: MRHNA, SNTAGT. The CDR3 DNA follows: TGTGCCAGCATGCGGGAAAGGGTGTACAATGAGCAGTTCTTC. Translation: CASMRERVYNEQFF.

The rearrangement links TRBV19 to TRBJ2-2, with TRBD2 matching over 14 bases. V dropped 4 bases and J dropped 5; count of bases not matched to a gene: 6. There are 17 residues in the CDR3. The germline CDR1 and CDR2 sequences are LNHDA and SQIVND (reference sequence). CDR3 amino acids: CASSSGLAGGRTGELFF. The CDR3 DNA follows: TGTGCCAGTAGTAGCGGACTAGCGGGGGGTAGAACCGGGGAGCTGTTTTTT.

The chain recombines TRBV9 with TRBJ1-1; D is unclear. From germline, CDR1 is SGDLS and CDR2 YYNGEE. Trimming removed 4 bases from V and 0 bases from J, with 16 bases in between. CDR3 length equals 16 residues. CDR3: CASSPGVNRLNTEAFF. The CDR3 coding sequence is TGTGCCAGCAGCCCAGGAGTGAACCGCTTGAACACTGAAGCTTTCTTT.

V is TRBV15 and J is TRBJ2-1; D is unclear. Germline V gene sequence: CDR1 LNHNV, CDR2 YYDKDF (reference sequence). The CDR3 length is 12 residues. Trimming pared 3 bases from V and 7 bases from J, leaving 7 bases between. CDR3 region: CATSSPRNEQFF. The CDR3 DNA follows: TGTGCCACCAGCAGTCCAAGGAATGAGCAGTTCTTC. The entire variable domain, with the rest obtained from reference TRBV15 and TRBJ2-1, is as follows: DAMVIQNPRYQVTQFGKPVTLSCSQTLNHNVMYWYQQKSSQAPKLLFHYYDKDFNNEADTPDNFQSRRPNTSFCFLDIRSPGLGDTAMYLCATSSPRNEQFFGPGTRLTVL.

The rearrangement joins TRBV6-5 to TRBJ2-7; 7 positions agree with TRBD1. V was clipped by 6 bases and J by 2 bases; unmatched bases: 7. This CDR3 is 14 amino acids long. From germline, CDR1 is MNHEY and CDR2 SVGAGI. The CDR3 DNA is TGTGCCAGCAGAACAACAGGGGTCACCTACGAGCAGTACTTC. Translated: CASRTTGVTYEQYF.

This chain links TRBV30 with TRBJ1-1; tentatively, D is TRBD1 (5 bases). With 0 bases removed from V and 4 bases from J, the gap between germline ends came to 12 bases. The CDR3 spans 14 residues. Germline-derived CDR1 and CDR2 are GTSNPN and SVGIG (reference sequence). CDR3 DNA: TGTGCCTGGAGTGTATTAGAAGGGGCCACTGAAGCTTTCTTT. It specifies CAWSVLEGATEAFF.

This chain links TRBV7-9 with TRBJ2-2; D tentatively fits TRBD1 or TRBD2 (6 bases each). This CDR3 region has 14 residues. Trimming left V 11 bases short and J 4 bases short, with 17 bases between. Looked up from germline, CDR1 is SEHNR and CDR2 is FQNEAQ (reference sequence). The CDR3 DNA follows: TGTGCCGCCCTTAGGGGGGCAGGCACCGGGGAGCTGTTTTTT. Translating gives CAALRGAGTGELFF.

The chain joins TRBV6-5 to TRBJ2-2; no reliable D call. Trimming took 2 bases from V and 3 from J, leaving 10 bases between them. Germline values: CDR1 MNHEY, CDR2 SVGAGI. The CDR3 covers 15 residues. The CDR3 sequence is CASSYLPTYTGELFF. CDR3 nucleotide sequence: TGTGCCAGCAGTTACCTCCCGACCTACACCGGGGAGCTGTTTTTT.

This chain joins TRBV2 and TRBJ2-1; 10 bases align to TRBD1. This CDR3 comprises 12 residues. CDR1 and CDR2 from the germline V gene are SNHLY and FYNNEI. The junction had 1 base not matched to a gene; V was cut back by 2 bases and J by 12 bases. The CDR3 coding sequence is TGTGCCAGCAGTGAACGGGACAGGGGGCAGTTCTTC. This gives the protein CASSERDRGQFF.

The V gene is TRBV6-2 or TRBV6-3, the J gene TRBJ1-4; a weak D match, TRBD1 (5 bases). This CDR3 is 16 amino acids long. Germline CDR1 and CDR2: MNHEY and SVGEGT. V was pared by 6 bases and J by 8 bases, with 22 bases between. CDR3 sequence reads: CASSLSVGARAEKLFF. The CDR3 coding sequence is TGTGCCAGCAGCTTGTCGGTCGGGGCCCGGGCCGAAAAACTGTTTTTT.

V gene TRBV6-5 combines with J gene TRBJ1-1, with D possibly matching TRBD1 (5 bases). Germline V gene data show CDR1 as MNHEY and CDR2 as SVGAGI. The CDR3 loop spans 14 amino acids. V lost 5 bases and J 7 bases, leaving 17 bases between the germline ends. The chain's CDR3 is CASSTQGEYDEAFF. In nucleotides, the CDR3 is TGTGCCAGCAGTACACAAGGGGAGTATGATGAAGCTTTCTTT.

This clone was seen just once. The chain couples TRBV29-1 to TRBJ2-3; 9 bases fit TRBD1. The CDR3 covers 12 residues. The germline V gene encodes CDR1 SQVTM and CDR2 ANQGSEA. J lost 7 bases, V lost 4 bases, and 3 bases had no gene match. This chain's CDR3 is CSVVQGANTQYF. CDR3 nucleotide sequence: TGCAGCGTTGTACAGGGGGCGAATACGCAGTATTTT.

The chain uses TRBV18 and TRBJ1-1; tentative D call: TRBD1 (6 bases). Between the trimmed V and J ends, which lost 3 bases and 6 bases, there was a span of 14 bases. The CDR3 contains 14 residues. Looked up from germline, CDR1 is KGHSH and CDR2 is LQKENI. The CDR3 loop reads CASSPVHGGAEAFF. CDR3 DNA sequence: TGTGCCAGCTCACCGGTTCATGGGGGCGCTGAAGCTTTCTTT.